A single T cell receptor (beta chain) is shown here with its context. TCRdb's table, derived via immunoSEQ multiplex PCR, lists solely in-frame clones and lacks some. Counted here are fewer than 150,000 clones, around 80% occurring once; the ten biggest clones make up approximately 9.9%. Germline CDR1 is SGDLS and CDR2 is YYNGEE. V lost 0 bases and J 9 bases, leaving 13 bases between the germline ends. The CDR3 runs 14 residues. The data originate from a study of blood T cell repertoires in COVID-19. Overall study: Collection of acute and convalescent COVID-19 samples took place in the United States, Italy and Spain.

The source of this sequence is a man aged 55 to 70 who had recovered from COVID-19. The rearrangement uses TRBV9 and TRBJ2-1; D unclear. The sample taken for sequencing was peripheral blood. In nucleotides, the CDR3 is TGTGCCAGCAGCGTAGAAGACTCTACGGGTGAGCAGTTCTTC. This gives the protein CASSVEDSTGEQFF.